This T cell receptor (beta chain) comes out of a study of T cells expressing NK-cell markers. Study-level background: Sorted CD3+CD56-NKG2C+, CD3+CD56+NKG2C- and CD3+CD56+NKG2C+ T cells were the source of the TCR beta repertoires. Study-level points and caveats: Once again these clonotypes came out on top in the CD3+CD56-NKG2C+ fraction of a few donors.

CDR3 length: 17 residues. Germline CDR1 and CDR2: DFQATT and SNEGSKA (reference sequence). Points on this clonotype: Its antigen is unknown.

From its re-call of the 5' RACE reads, TCRdb lists each CDR3 protein once, without DNA. In all, the sample yields approximately 110,000 distinct CDR3 sequences. V gene TRBV20-1 combines with J gene TRBJ2-6; the D call of TRBD1 rests on TCRdb alone, since no DNA is present to check it. This receptor was taken from a woman between 18 and 75 years old in good health. Material for sequencing was blood T cells: a sorted CD56 or NKG2C T cell subset, CD4+ or CD8+ T cells, or bulk PBMC T cells (not recorded which). The CDR3 loop is CSAKDVGAISGANVLTF.